In this sample, the clone carrying this TCR beta chain turned up once. This record comes from a study of shared clonotypes between healthy human individuals. Every subset's genomic DNA went evenly onto several immunoSEQ plates. Assay used: immunoSEQ multiplex PCR; TCRdb lists only in-frame clones, some missing. Of nearly 1,000,000 clones detected, over 60% appear once; the ten largest clones hold around 1.4%. Trimming removed 4 bases from V and 5 bases from J, with 10 bases in between. Germline lookup yields CDR1 SGHDT and CDR2 YYEEEE. The CDR3 has 12 residues. CD45RA+ naive and CD45RA-negative memory subsets were separated from CD4+ cells.

Sequencing was performed on memory CD4+ T cells sorted from blood. Subset specified: CD45RA-negative fraction. The source is a man aged 18 to 30 in good health. The chain has TRBV5-6 and TRBJ2-7; no firm D call. CDR3 in amino acids: CASSLLGHEQYF. DNA of the CDR3: TGTGCCAGCAGCCTTCTCGGCCACGAGCAGTACTTC.